The 16 T cell receptor beta chains below come from one sample, sequenced in a study of neurological immune-mediated disorders. From the 5' RACE reads, TCRdb called clonotypes with MiXCR, one entry per CDR3 protein. Of over 15,000 distinct CDR3 sequences listed, about a quarter are singletons. The source material was PBMCs. The receptors here all came from a man in his fifties or sixties with HTLV-1-associated myelopathy (HAM/TSP).

This clonotype occurred many times. This sequence joins TRBV18 and TRBJ1-5; no definite D call. CDR1 is KGHSH and CDR2 is LQKENI in the germline V gene. The CDR3 is 13 amino acids. V was cut by 3 bases and J by 4 bases, with 7 bases left in between. For the CDR3, the DNA is TGTGCCAGCTCACCGGGCATTAATCAGCCCCAGCATTTT. Translation gives CASSPGINQPQHF.

This clonotype has only a few counts. This sequence joins TRBV20-1 and TRBJ1-2; D is uncertain. Per the germline V gene, CDR1 is DFQATT and CDR2 is SNEGSKA (reference sequence). V was trimmed by 4 bases and J by 0 bases, leaving 12 bases between them. There are 14 residues in the CDR3. Written as DNA, the CDR3 is TGCAGTGCTACCAAGGAACACCCTAACTATGGCTACACCTTC. Protein product: CSATKEHPNYGYTF.

This clonotype was seen at least ten times. The genes are TRBV5-6 and TRBJ2-3; D is perhaps TRBD1 or TRBD2 (5 bases each). The CDR3 loop spans 15 amino acids. From germline, CDR1 is SGHDT and CDR2 YYEEEE. The ends were cut back, 4 bases at V and 1 base at J, with 13 bases in the middle. The CDR3 region is CASSMGTSGTDTQYF. The CDR3 nucleotides are TGTGCCAGCAGCATGGGGACGTCGGGCACAGATACGCAGTATTTT.

The V call is TRBV28, the J call TRBJ1-6; D is unclear. This CDR3 spans 14 amino acids. V lost 6 bases and J 0 bases, leaving 6 bases between the germline ends. Germline V CDR1 and CDR2: MDHEN, SYDVKM. The CDR3 nucleotides are TGTGCCAGCAGACCAAGCTCCTATAATTCACCCCTCCACTTT. Translated, it gives CASRPSSYNSPLHF.

J is TRBJ1-1 and V is TRBV15, with D tentatively TRBD1 (5 bases). CDR1 and CDR2 from the germline V gene are LNHNV and YYDKDF (reference sequence). V lost 6 bases and J 1 base, leaving 9 bases between the germline ends. There are 13 residues in the CDR3. The CDR3 loop is CATRDSPNTEAFF. CDR3 DNA sequence: TGTGCCACCAGAGACAGCCCGAACACTGAAGCTTTCTTT.

This clonotype came up a few times. The V and J genes are TRBV14 and TRBJ1-2; D might be TRBD1 (5 bases). The V gene lost 1 base and the J gene lost 8 bases, with 20 bases spanning the gap. The germline V gene has CDR1 SGHDN and CDR2 FVKESK. The CDR3 has 16 amino acids. CDR3 coding DNA: TGTGCCAGCAGCCAAGTACCTCCGGGACCTTGGGAGGGCTACACCTTC. It is translated as CASSQVPPGPWEGYTF.

This clonotype came up a few times. The chain is built from TRBV4-3 and TRBJ2-6; 7 nucleotides align to TRBD1. The CDR3 totals 18 residues. Germline V gives CDR1 LGHNA, CDR2 YSLEER. After removal of 4 bases from V and 2 bases from J, the junction contained 11 bases not matched to a gene. CDR3 loop: CASSPSLRGRAGANVLTF. The CDR3 nucleotides are TGCGCCAGCAGCCCATCCCTTAGGGGGCGCGCTGGGGCCAACGTCCTGACTTTC.

This clonotype was seen a few times. The CDR3 region has the DNA TGTGCCAGCAGCCGGGACTTGTATATGGCACCCCTCCACTTT. Translated: CASSRDLYMAPLHF. The rearrangement uses TRBV7-6 and TRBJ1-6, with TRBD1 as a possible D gene (5 bases). Trimming removed 5 bases at V and 11 bases at J, with 16 bases between. The CDR3 runs to 14 residues. Looked up from germline, CDR1 is SGHVS and CDR2 is FNYEAQ.

In this sample, this clonotype is medium-sized. V usage is TRBV5-1 and J usage is TRBJ1-2; D is unresolved. This CDR3 has 12 amino acids. The ends were cut back, 0 bases at V and 5 bases at J, with 5 bases in the middle. Germline assignment: CDR1 SGHRS and CDR2 YFSETQ. The CDR3 reads CASSLDGYGYTF. The CDR3, as DNA: TGCGCCAGCAGCTTGGACGGTTATGGCTACACCTTC.

The V gene is TRBV20-1, the J gene TRBJ2-6; tentative D call: TRBD2 (6 bases). Trimming removed 0 bases at V and 8 bases at J, with 14 bases between. Per the germline V gene, CDR1 is DFQATT and CDR2 is SNEGSKA (reference sequence). The CDR3 loop spans 15 amino acids. The CDR3 protein is CSARDRGLWSNVLTF. DNA of the CDR3: TGCAGTGCTAGAGATCGGGGACTGTGGTCCAACGTCCTGACTTTC.

The chain is built from TRBV7-2 and TRBJ2-1; possibly TRBD1 or TRBD2 for D (5 bases each). Trimming removed 8 bases from V and 7 bases from J, with 18 bases in between. Germline V gene lookup returns CDR1 SGHTA and CDR2 FQGNSA. The CDR3 sequence is 14 residues long. CDR3 DNA: TGTGCCAGCTTAACCGTGGCAGGGACGAATGAGCAGTTCTTC. Its protein is CASLTVAGTNEQFF.

This clonotype was observed at least ten times. This rearrangement joins TRBV7-3 to TRBJ1-2; 7 nucleotides line up with TRBD1. J was trimmed by 4 bases and V by 2 bases; bases with no gene match: 1. CDR3 length: 13 amino acids. Germline CDR1 SGHTA, CDR2 FQGTGA. The CDR3 reads CASSLSGGYGYTF. CDR3 in DNA: TGTGCCAGCAGCTTATCAGGGGGCTATGGCTACACCTTC.

This clonotype was seen a handful of times. This rearrangement joins TRBV7-2 to TRBJ2-1; 10 nucleotides line up with TRBD1. This CDR3 spans 16 amino acids. The germline CDR1 and CDR2 sequences are SGHTA and FQGNSA. The junction had 10 bases not matched to a gene; V was cut back by 3 bases and J by 8 bases. The CDR3 spells CASSLGTGTGVYEQFF. The CDR3 coding sequence is TGTGCCAGCAGCTTGGGGACCGGGACAGGGGTGTATGAGCAGTTCTTC.

The chain recombines TRBV6-5 with TRBJ2-7; D not certain. Germline CDR1 is MNHEY and CDR2 is SVGAGI. The CDR3 sequence is 13 residues long. The V and J ends lost 3 bases and 5 bases respectively, with 11 bases between them. CDR3 protein: CASSYSAYHEQYF. As DNA, the CDR3 is TGTGCCAGCAGTTATTCAGCGTACCACGAGCAGTACTTC.

The J gene is TRBJ2-1, the V gene TRBV27; TRBD2 is a possible D gene (7 bases). The germline gives CDR1 MNHEY, CDR2 SMNVEV (reference sequence). There are 11 residues in the CDR3. Deletions cut 2 bases from V and 16 bases from J, with 12 bases between. CDR3 amino acids: CASSLAGADFF. The CDR3 DNA reads TGTGCCAGCAGTTTAGCGGGGGCTGACTTCTTC.

This clonotype was recorded at least ten times. The chain joins TRBV20-1 to TRBJ2-3; D could derive from TRBD1 or TRBD2 (6 bases each). Germline loops: CDR1 DFQATT, CDR2 SNEGSKA (reference sequence). Trimming left V 3 bases short and J 4 bases short, with 17 bases between. CDR3 length equals 15 residues. The CDR3 region is CSASTGGGGSDTQYF. DNA of the CDR3: TGCAGTGCTAGTACTGGCGGAGGGGGATCAGATACGCAGTATTTT.